The clone carrying this T cell receptor beta chain occurred a few times. Its antigen is as yet unknown. This specimen belongs to a study of molecular identifiers for immune sequencing clone quantification. TCRdb redid the calling of the PCR reads with MiXCR, one entry per CDR3 protein. The repertoire consists of about 36,000 distinct CDR3 sequences, with 18% occurring once and the leading ten covering more than 6.5%. Study-wide findings and caveats: The share of molecules held by clones above 20 RNA copies was over 99% in effector cells and under 1% in naive cells. Reports indicate spiked Jurkat TCR RNA from one cell could be found among some 980,000 naive cells.

Germline-derived CDR1 and CDR2 are SGHVT and SQSDAQ. The ends lost 4 bases at V and 3 bases at J; junction bases unmatched: 14. The length of the CDR3 is 17 residues. The sample taken for sequencing was naive CD8+ T cells from blood, with Jurkat cell RNA spiked in. The subset is: FACS-sorted CD8+CD4-CCR7+CD45RA+ naive T cells. The V and J genes are TRBV7-4 and TRBJ2-5, with TRBD2 matching over 7 bases. The clonotype was recovered from a human donor in good health. Some libraries in this study had Jurkat cell RNA spiked in. The CDR3 region has the DNA TGTGCCAGCAGCTGGGGGGGTCAAGGGGAGATCGAAGAGACCCAGTACTTC. This encodes CASSWGGQGEIEETQYF.